This is a list of T cell receptor beta chains from one sample in a study of shared clonotypes between healthy human individuals. The table came from immunoSEQ multiplex PCR; TCRdb's copy has only in-frame clones and leaves some out. The sample includes around 2,000,000 clones, 85% to 95% of them seen just once. Specimen: naive CD4+ T cells sorted from blood. Receptors were obtained from a man in his late teens or twenties in good health. Each CDR3 is given with its conserved first and last residue. D genes are given only for firm matches.

J gene	V gene	D gene	CDR3 protein
TRBJ2-5	TRBV27	.	CASSPRPVTETQYF
TRBJ1-1	TRBV30	.	CAWSVGRGAEAFF
TRBJ2-7	TRBV21-1	.	CASSKFAQRESFSYEQYF
TRBJ2-3	TRBV6-5	TRBD2	CASSLGLATDTQYF
TRBJ1-4	TRBV2	TRBD1	CASRDRGLFNEKLFF
TRBJ1-4	TRBV27	.	CASSFRRATNEKLFF
TRBJ2-1	TRBV7-7	TRBD2	CASSHLHQRESYNEQFF
TRBJ2-7	TRBV6-6	TRBD2	CASTRTSGGAYEQYF
TRBJ1-2	TRBV29-1	.	CSASPTGKVHGYTF
TRBJ2-7	TRBV28	.	CASSSGILGSYEQYF
TRBJ1-1	TRBV11-2	.	CASSLEAAVNTEAFF
TRBJ2-5	TRBV9	TRBD2	CASSVVGSQRGGRLDF
TRBJ1-1	TRBV7-9	.	CASSRSGGTEAFF
TRBJ2-6	TRBV6-6	TRBD1	CALQGQGSPGANVLTF
TRBJ2-2	TRBV6-6	.	CASSYSKASTGELFF
TRBJ2-4	TRBV4-3	.	CASSQVDSTKNIQYF
TRBJ1-6	TRBV2	TRBD1	CASKDTGGNSPLHF
TRBJ2-7	TRBV10-2	TRBD1	CASRGTGTGEQYF
TRBJ2-3	TRBV27	.	CASSPSWSTDTQYF
TRBJ2-7	TRBV28	.	CASSPPRGSSYEQYF
TRBJ2-5	TRBV12-5	.	CASGLATGSLQETQYF
TRBJ1-2	TRBV27	TRBD1	CASSLGQGLGYGYTF
TRBJ2-3	TRBV5-4	.	CASSFGQYLTDTQYF
TRBJ1-3	TRBV7-2	.	CASSLEFSGNTIYF
TRBJ2-7	TRBV7-5	.	CARSRNRSAGTYEQYF
TRBJ1-5	TRBV18	TRBD1	CASSPGQGGQPQHF
TRBJ2-4	TRBV5-1	.	CASSPLAGAKNIQYF
TRBJ2-5	TRBV5-6	.	CASSRPGVEAQYF
TRBJ1-2	TRBV7-2	.	CASSTGSGLGARGYTF
TRBJ1-5	TRBV7-3	.	CASSFGRLNQPQHF
TRBJ1-2	TRBV4-3	TRBD1	CASSPRTGGGYGYTF
TRBJ1-5	TRBV2	TRBD1	CATSTGGRGQPQHF
TRBJ2-6	TRBV5-1	TRBD2	CASSPSGVTGANVLTF
TRBJ2-7	TRBV11-2	.	CASSLETHEQYF
TRBJ1-1	TRBV5-4	TRBD1	CASSVTGGPNTEAFF
TRBJ2-5	TRBV11-2	.	CASSLDIPGYQETQYF
TRBJ2-3	TRBV11-2	.	CASSLTGSTDTQYF
TRBJ2-2	TRBV6-1	.	CASSEGTTNTGELFF
TRBJ2-7	TRBV30	.	CAWSRERSTYEQYF
TRBJ2-7	TRBV7-2	TRBD1	CASRDSLYEQYF
TRBJ1-4	TRBV5-1	.	CASSLESNEKLFF
TRBJ2-3	TRBV4-2	.	CASSQDLASVLYF
TRBJ2-1	TRBV6-6	TRBD2	CASSWGLLNEQFF
TRBJ2-7	TRBV5-1	.	CASSLGGQTYEQYF
TRBJ2-1	TRBV6-5	TRBD2	CASSLGLAAYNEQFF
TRBJ1-6	TRBV2	TRBD1	CASSETGPNSPLHF
TRBJ2-7	TRBV6-6	.	CASKGGRETYEQYF
TRBJ1-1	TRBV11-1	.	CASSRRSGRWNTEAFF
TRBJ1-3	TRBV23-1	.	CASSLARGNTIYF
TRBJ1-2	TRBV18	.	CASSPLGGEMNYGYTF